This TCR beta chain was retrieved from a study of blood T cell repertoires in COVID-19. Across the study: Samples came from the United States, Italy and Spain, spanning acute and convalescent COVID-19. Sources were T cells, B-cell-depleted T cells, or PBMCs; the material itself was cDNA or gDNA.

Trimming pared 4 bases from V and 3 bases from J, leaving 12 bases between. The V gene's germline CDR1 is SGHAT and CDR2 FQNNGV. This CDR3 region has 14 residues. In the original workflow: Amplifying reference gene primers gave estimates of nucleated cell counts. Some clones are missing from TCRdb's copy, which holds only in-frame ones; the method was immunoSEQ multiplex PCR. The V and J calls and clone size come from that table; D and trimming were worked out from the DNA. The sample has about 16,000 clones, roughly 70% seen once; the top ten hold approximately 14%. The sample consisted of peripheral blood. The sequence came from a man in his 60s with acute or convalescent COVID-19. J is TRBJ1-2 and V is TRBV11-2; TRBD1 is a possible D gene (6 bases). CDR3 region: CASSSQGPYYGYTF. CDR3 bases: TGTGCCAGCAGCTCGCAGGGGCCCTACTATGGCTACACCTTC.